The 10 T cell receptor beta chains below all came from one sample that was sequenced in a study of T cell responses to AZD1222 COVID-19 vaccine. Only in-frame clones appear in the TCRdb table, and some are missing; sequencing was by immunoSEQ multiplex PCR. The sample shows 100,000 to 150,000 clones, around 89% of them seen only once. This specimen was peripheral blood, taken on day 0 of MenACWY control vaccination. Source of these receptors: an adult in good health.

The chain uses TRBV9 and TRBJ2-1; D remains unclear. Germline CDR1 is SGDLS and CDR2 is YYNGEE. The CDR3 length is 15 residues. V was shortened by 4 bases and J by 0 bases, with 11 bases between the two germline ends. The CDR3 nucleotides read TGTGCCAGCAGCCTACGAGTGGGCTCCTACAATGAGCAGTTCTTC. This gives the protein CASSLRVGSYNEQFF.

This chain joins TRBV7-8 and TRBJ1-5; maybe TRBD1 (5 bases). Trimming removed 5 bases from V and 2 bases from J, with 19 bases in between. The CDR3 sequence is 17 residues long. Germline CDR1 reads SGHVS; CDR2 reads FQNEAQ. CDR3 residues: CASSPLPRGWGNQPQHF. The DNA for the CDR3 is TGTGCCAGCAGCCCCCTCCCGAGGGGATGGGGCAATCAGCCCCAGCATTTT.

V and J are TRBV7-3 and TRBJ2-5; TRBD1 might be the D (5 bases). From germline, CDR1 is SGHTA and CDR2 FQGTGA. The CDR3 totals 15 residues. V lost 4 bases, J lost 5 bases, and 17 bases lay in between. The CDR3 protein is CASSSQGNLGETQYF. As DNA, the CDR3 is TGTGCCAGCAGCTCGCAGGGAAATCTAGGGGAGACCCAGTACTTC.

This clone was found a few times. The V gene is TRBV6-2 or TRBV6-3, the J gene TRBJ1-1; no clear D. This CDR3 has 14 amino acids. The germline V and J ends were trimmed by 2 bases and 1 base, with 8 bases remaining between them. CDR1 MNHEY and CDR2 SVGEGT come from the germline V gene. CDR3 sequence reads: CASSYGVSNTEAFF. CDR3 nucleotide sequence: TGTGCCAGCAGTTACGGGGTTTCGAACACTGAAGCTTTCTTT.

V usage is TRBV19 and J usage is TRBJ2-3; 7 bases line up with TRBD2. With 5 bases clipped from V and 4 bases from J, the junction kept 6 bases outside the gene matches. The CDR3 consists of 14 residues. CDR1 is LNHDA and CDR2 is SQIVND in the germline V gene (reference sequence). In DNA form, the CDR3 reads TGTGCCAGTAGTGCCCGACTAGCAGCAGATACGCAGTATTTT. It codes for CASSARLAADTQYF.

This chain connects TRBV27 to TRBJ1-1, with D possibly matching TRBD1 (5 bases). Germline lookup yields CDR1 MNHEY and CDR2 SMNVEV (reference sequence). The germline V and J ends were trimmed by 7 bases and 3 bases, with 18 bases remaining between them. The CDR3 contains 15 residues. In nucleotides, the CDR3 is TGTGCCAGCACCCGGCCAGGGTGGTTGGACACTGAAGCTTTCTTT. Its protein product is CASTRPGWLDTEAFF.

The rearrangement joins TRBV27 to TRBJ1-2; D is unclear. V lost 5 bases and J lost 6, with 13 bases in between. The CDR3 is 13 amino acids. Germline lookup yields CDR1 MNHEY and CDR2 SMNVEV (reference sequence). In nucleotides, the CDR3 is TGTGCCAGCAGTCTCAGGTCGGAAGATGGCTACACCTTC. It codes for CASSLRSEDGYTF.

The V gene is TRBV5-6, the J gene TRBJ2-3; D uncertain. In germline, CDR1 is SGHDT, CDR2 YYEEEE. Between the trimmed V and J ends, which lost 1 base and 1 base, there was a span of 10 bases. This CDR3 has 15 amino acids. CDR3 nucleotide sequence: TGTGCCAGCAGCTTGCTAAGGGTCGGCACAGATACGCAGTATTTT. Its translation is CASSLLRVGTDTQYF.

The chain is built from TRBV9 and TRBJ2-5, with unresolved D. Germline V gene lookup returns CDR1 SGDLS and CDR2 YYNGEE. The CDR3 runs 12 residues. The V end was cut by 3 bases, the J end by 4 bases, with 7 bases between. This chain's CDR3 is CASSDESETQYF. The DNA for the CDR3 is TGTGCCAGCAGCGACGAGTCAGAGACCCAGTACTTC.

The rearrangement links TRBV11-2 to TRBJ1-2; D might be TRBD1 (5 bases). Per germline, CDR1 SGHAT and CDR2 FQNNGV. This CDR3 spans 15 amino acids. Trimming shortened V by 3 bases and J by 6 bases, and 17 bases separated the two germline ends. This CDR3 reads CASSFKLATEHGYTF. The CDR3 DNA follows: TGTGCCAGCAGCTTCAAGCTTGCGACAGAACATGGCTACACCTTC.